The sequence of this T cell receptor (beta chain) was determined in a study of Ad26.COV2.S vaccination and SARS-CoV-2 variants. For the study at large: Donor had been placed in the Ad26.COV2.S arm of the COV1001 trial. Findings of the study overall: Vaccine recipients and placebo recipients showed similar non-spike TCR breadth.

Germline V gives CDR1 LGHDT, CDR2 YNNKEL (reference sequence). The CDR3 extends over 16 amino acids. The germline V and J ends were trimmed by 0 bases and 3 bases, with 13 bases remaining between them. Points on this clone: What it binds is unknown.

The treatment: over 15 received Ad26.COV2.S at low or high dose, single or two shots; a few received placebo; per-sample allocation not given. Day 63 after the first injection of vaccine or placebo was the sampling time. The assay was immunoSEQ multiplex PCR, and TCRdb's table has in-frame clones only and misses some. The table lists 380,000 or so clones, about 83% of them singletons. V gene TRBV3-1 (or the pseudogene TRBV3-2) combines with J gene TRBJ2-3, with D tentatively TRBD1 (5 bases). Material: peripheral blood, obtained in a trial of Ad26.COV2.S vaccine versus placebo. This TCR was recovered from a person between 18 and 65 years old who received the Ad26.COV2.S COVID-19 vaccine or a placebo. The CDR3 sequence: CASSQEVDRPTDTQYF. The CDR3 nucleotides are TGTGCCAGCAGCCAAGAGGTTGACAGACCGACAGATACGCAGTATTTT.